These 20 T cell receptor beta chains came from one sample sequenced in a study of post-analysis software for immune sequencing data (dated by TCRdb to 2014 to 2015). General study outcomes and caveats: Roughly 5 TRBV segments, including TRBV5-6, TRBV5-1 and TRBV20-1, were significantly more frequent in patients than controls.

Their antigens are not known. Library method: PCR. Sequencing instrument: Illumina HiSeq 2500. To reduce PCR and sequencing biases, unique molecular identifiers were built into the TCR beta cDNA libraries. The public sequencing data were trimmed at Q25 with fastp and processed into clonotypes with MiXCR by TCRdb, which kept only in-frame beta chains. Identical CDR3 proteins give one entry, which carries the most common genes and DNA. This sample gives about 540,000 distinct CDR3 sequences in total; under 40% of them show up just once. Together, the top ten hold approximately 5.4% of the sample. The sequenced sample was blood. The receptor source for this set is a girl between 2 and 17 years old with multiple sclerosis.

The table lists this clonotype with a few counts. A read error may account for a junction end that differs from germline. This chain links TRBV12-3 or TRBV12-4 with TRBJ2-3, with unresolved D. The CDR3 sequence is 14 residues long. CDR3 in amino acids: CAGSPTVTADAQYF. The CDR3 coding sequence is TGTGCCGGCAGTCCCACAGTGACCGCAGATGCGCAATATTTT.

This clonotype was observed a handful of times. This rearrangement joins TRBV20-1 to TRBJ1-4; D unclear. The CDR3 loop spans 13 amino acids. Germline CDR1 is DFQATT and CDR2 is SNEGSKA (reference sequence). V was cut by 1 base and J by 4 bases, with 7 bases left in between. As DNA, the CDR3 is TGCAGTGCTAGAGGGGATAATAATGAAAAACTGTTTTTT. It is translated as CSARGDNNEKLFF.

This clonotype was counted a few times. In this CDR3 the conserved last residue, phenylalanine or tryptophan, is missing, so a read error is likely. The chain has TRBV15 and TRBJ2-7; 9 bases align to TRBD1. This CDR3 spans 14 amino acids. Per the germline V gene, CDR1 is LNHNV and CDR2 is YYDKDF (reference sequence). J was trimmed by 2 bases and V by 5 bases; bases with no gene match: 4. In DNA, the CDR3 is TGTGCCACCAGCCACCGGGACAGGGCCTACGAGCAGTACTTA. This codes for CATSHRDRAYEQYL.

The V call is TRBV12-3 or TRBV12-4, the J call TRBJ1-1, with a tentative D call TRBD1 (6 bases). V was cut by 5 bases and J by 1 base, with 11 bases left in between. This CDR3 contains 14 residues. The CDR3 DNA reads TGTGCCAGCAGTACCATAGGGGGGAACACTGAAGCTTTCTTT. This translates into CASSTIGGNTEAFF.

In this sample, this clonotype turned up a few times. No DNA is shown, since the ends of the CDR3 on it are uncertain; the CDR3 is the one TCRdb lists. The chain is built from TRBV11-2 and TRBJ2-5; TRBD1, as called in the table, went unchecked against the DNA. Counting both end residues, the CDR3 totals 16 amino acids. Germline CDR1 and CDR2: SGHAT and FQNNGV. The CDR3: CASSFGNGQGQETQYF.

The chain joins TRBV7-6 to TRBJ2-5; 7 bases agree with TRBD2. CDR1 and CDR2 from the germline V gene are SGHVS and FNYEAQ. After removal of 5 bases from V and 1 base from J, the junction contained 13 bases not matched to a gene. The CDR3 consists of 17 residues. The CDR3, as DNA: TGTGCCAGCAGCCCCACCGTCGGCGGGGGTTTCCAAGAGACCCAGTACTTC. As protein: CASSPTVGGGFQETQYF. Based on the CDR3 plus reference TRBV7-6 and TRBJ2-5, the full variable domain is GAGVSQSPRYKVTKRGQDVALRCDPISGHVSLYWYRQALGQGPEFLTYFNYEAQQDKSGLPNDRFSAERPEGSISTLTIQRTEQRDSAMYRCASSPTVGGGFQETQYFGPGTRLLVL.

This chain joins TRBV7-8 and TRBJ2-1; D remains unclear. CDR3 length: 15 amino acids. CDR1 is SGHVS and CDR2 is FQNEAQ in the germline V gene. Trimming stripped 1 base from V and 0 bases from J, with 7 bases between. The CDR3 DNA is TGTGCCAGCAGCTTAGACGACAACTCCTACAATGAGCAGTTCTTC. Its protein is CASSLDDNSYNEQFF.

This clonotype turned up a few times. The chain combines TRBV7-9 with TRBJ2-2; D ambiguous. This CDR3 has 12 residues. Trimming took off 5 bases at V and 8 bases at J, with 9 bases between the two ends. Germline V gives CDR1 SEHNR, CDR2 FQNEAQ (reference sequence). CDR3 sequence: CASSPPHGELFF. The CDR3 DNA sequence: TGTGCCAGCAGCCCCCCCCATGGGGAGCTGTTTTTT.

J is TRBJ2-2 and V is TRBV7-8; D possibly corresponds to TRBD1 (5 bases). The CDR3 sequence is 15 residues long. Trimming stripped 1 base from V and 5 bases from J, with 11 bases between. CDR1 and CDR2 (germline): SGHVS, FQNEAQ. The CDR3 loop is CASSLGGSVTGELFF. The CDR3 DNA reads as TGTGCCAGCAGCTTAGGGGGCTCGGTTACCGGGGAGCTGTTTTTT.

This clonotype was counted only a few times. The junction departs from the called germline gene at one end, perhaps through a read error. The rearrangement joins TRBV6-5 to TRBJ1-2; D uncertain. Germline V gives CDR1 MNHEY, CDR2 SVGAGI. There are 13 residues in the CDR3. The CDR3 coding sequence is TGTGCCAGCAGTTACTCAAGAAACTATGGCCACACCTTC. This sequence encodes CASSYSRNYGHTF.

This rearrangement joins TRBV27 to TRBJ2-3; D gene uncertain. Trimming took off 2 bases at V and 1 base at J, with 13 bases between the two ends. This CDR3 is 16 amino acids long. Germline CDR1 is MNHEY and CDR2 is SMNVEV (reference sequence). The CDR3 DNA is TGTGCCAGCAGTTTAGAGTCCCGCTGGGGCACAGATACGCAGTATTTT. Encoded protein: CASSLESRWGTDTQYF.

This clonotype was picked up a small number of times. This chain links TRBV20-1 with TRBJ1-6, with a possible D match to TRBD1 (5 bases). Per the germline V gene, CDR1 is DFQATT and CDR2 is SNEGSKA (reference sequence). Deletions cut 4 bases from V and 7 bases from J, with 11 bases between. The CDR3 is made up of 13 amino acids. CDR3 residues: CSATRDWNSPLHF. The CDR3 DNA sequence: TGCAGTGCTACCCGGGACTGGAATTCACCCCTCCACTTT.

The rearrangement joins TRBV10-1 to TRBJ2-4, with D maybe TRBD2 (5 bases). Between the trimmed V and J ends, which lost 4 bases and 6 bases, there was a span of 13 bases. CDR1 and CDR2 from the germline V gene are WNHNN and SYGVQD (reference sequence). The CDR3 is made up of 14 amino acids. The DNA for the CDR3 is TGCGCCAGCAGTGCTAAGCGGTTCGGAAACATTCAGTACTTC. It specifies CASSAKRFGNIQYF.

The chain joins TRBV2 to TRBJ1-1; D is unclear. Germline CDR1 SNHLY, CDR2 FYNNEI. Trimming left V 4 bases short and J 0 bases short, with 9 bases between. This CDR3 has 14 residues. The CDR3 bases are TGTGCCAGCAGTGCGACGGTGATGAACACTGAAGCTTTCTTT. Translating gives CASSATVMNTEAFF.

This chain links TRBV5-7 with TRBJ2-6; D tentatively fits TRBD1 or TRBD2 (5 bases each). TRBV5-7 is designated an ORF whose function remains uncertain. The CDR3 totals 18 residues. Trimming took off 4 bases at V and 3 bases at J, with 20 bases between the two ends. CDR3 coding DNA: TGTGCCAGCAGCAGATTGGACGGGGCACTAGATGGGGCCAACGTCCTGACTTTC. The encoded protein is CASSRLDGALDGANVLTF.

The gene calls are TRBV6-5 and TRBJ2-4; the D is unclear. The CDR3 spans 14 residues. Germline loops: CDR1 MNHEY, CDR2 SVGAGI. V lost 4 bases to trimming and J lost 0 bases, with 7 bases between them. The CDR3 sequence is CASSSRLAKNIQYF. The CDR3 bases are TGTGCCAGCAGTTCCCGTCTAGCCAAAAACATTCAGTACTTC.

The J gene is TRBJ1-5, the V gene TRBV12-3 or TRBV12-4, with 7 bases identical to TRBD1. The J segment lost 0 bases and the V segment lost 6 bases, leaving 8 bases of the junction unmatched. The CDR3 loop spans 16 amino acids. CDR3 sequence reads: CASSSTGPFSNQPQHF. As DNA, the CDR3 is TGTGCCAGCAGCTCGACAGGGCCTTTTAGCAATCAGCCCCAGCATTTT.

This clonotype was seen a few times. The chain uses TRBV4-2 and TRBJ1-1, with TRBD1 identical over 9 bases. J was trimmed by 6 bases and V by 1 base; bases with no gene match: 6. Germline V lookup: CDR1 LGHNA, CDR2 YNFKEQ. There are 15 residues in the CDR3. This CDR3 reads CASSQAGTGFAEAFF. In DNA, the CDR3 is TGTGCCAGCAGCCAAGCGGGGACAGGGTTTGCTGAAGCTTTCTTT.

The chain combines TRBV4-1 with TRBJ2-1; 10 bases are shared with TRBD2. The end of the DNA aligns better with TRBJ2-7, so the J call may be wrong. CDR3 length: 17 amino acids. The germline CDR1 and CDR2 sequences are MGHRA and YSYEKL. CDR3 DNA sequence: TGCGCCAGCAGCAAACTCCCTACTAGCGGGGTGTACAATGAGCAGTACTTC. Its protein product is CASSKLPTSGVYNEQYF.

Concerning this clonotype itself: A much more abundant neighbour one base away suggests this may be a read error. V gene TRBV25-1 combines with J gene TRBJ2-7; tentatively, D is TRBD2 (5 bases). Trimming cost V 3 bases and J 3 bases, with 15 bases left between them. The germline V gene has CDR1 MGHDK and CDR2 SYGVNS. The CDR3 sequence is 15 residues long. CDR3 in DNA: TGTGCCAGCAGTGACTCGACTAAAATAAACTACGAGCAGTACTTC. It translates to CASSDSTKINYEQYF.